This T cell receptor beta chain originates from a study of T cell responses to AZD1222 COVID-19 vaccine. After removal of 4 bases from V and 0 bases from J, the junction contained 11 bases not matched to a gene. Germline values: CDR1 MDHEN, CDR2 SYDVKM. The CDR3 totals 18 residues. To note about this clone: Its antigen is not identified.

The study's findings and limits: The number of AZD1222 recipients seropositive at baseline was only five or six.

Profiling relied on immunoSEQ multiplex PCR, and the TCRdb table lists in-frame clones only, not all of them. The table records around 170,000 clones, roughly 88% of them present only once. The clonotype was recovered from an adult who received the AZD1222 COVID-19 vaccine. Sequences were derived from peripheral blood, sampled 28 days after the second AZD1222 dose. The chain employs TRBV28 and TRBJ2-3, with 9 bases matching TRBD2. CDR3 DNA sequence: TGTGCCAGCAGTTCCAATAATTTCCTAGCGGGGAGCACAGATACGCAGTATTTT. Its translation is CASSSNNFLAGSTDTQYF. The full variable domain, in which reference TRBV28 and TRBJ2-3 provide the parts outside the CDR3, is DVKVTQSSRYLVKRTGEKVFLECVQDMDHENMFWYRQDPGLGLRLIYFSYDVKMKEKGDIPEGYSVSREKKERFSLILESASTNQTSMYLCASSSNNFLAGSTDTQYFGPGTRLTVL.